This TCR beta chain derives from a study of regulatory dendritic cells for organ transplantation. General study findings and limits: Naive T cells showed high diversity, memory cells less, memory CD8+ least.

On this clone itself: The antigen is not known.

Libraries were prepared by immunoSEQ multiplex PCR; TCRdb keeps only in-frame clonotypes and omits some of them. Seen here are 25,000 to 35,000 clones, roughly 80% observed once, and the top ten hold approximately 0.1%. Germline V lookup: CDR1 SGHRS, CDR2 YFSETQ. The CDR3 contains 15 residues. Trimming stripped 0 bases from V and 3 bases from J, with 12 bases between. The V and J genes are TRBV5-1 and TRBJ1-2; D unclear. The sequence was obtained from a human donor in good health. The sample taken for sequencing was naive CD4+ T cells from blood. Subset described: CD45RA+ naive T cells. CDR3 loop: CASSLGEAPYYGYTF. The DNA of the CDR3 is TGCGCCAGCAGCTTGGGGGAGGCGCCTTACTATGGCTACACCTTC.